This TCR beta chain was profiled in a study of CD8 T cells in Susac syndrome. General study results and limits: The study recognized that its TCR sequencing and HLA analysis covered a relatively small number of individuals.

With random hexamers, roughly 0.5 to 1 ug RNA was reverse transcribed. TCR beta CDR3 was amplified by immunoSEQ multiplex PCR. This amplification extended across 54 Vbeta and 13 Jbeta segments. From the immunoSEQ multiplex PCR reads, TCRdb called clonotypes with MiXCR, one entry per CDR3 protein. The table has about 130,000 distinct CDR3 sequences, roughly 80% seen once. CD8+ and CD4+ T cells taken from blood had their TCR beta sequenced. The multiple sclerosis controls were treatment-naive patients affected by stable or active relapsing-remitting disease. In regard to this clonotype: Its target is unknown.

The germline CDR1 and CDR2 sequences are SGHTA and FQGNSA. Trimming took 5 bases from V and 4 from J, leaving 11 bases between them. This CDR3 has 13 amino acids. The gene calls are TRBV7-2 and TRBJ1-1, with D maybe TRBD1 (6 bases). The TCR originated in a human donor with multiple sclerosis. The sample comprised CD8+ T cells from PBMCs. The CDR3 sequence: CASSPDRTTEAFF. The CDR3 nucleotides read TGTGCCAGCAGCCCCGACAGGACCACTGAAGCTTTCTTT.